These 13 T cell receptor beta chains were all obtained from the same sample, sequenced in a study of blood T cell repertoires in COVID-19. The repertoire was sequenced with immunoSEQ multiplex PCR; TCRdb's copy has only in-frame clones and lacks some. The sample has 55,000 to 75,000 clones, more than 70% seen once. Sequencing was performed on peripheral blood. The receptors were gathered from a human donor in a cohort sampled during active COVID-19.

This chain joins TRBV5-4 and TRBJ2-6, with 7 bases matching TRBD1. With 9 bases clipped from V and 4 bases from J, the junction kept 13 bases outside the gene matches. The germline V gene encodes CDR1 SGHNT and CDR2 YYREEE (reference sequence). This CDR3 is 16 amino acids long. The CDR3 bases are TGTGCCACCTCGACAGGGAAAGTAACCGGGGCCAACGTCCTGACTTTC. Residues: CATSTGKVTGANVLTF.

The CDR3 reads CASSSIGTSGDGRNEQFF. The DNA for the CDR3 is TGCGCCAGCAGCTCCATTGGGACTAGCGGAGACGGTCGGAATGAGCAGTTCTTC. The V gene is TRBV5-1, the J gene TRBJ2-1, with 11 bases lining up with TRBD2. The CDR3 loop spans 18 amino acids. The J segment lost 7 bases and the V segment lost 3 bases, leaving 15 bases of the junction unmatched. Germline lookup yields CDR1 SGHRS and CDR2 YFSETQ.

The chain carries TRBV5-1 and TRBJ2-1, with D hard to call. The CDR3 loop spans 16 amino acids. Trimming stripped 1 base from V and 1 base from J, with 12 bases between. CDR1 and CDR2 from the germline V gene are SGHRS and YFSETQ. The CDR3 nucleotides read TGCGCCAGCAGCTTGTCTGAGGCTCGGTCCTACAATGAGCAGTTCTTC. Amino acids: CASSLSEARSYNEQFF.

This clone was found once. This chain uses TRBV27 with TRBJ2-7; no clear D gene. CDR1 MNHEY and CDR2 SMNVEV come from the germline V gene (reference sequence). The CDR3 has 12 residues. V lost 6 bases and J lost 6, with 12 bases in between. The CDR3 sequence is CASSPLLGEQYF. The CDR3 DNA sequence: TGTGCCAGCAGCCCACTTCTCGGCGAGCAGTACTTC.

The chain couples TRBV7-2 to TRBJ2-1; 15 bases map to TRBD2. V dropped 5 bases and J dropped 10; count of bases not matched to a gene: 9. Germline-derived CDR1 and CDR2 are SGHTA and FQGNSA. CDR3 length: 16 residues. The CDR3 is CASSPPGLAGGSEQFF. The CDR3 DNA follows: TGTGCCAGCAGCCCGCCGGGACTAGCGGGAGGATCGGAGCAGTTCTTC.

CDR3 sequence: CASSADRGGETQYF. DNA of the CDR3: TGTGCCAGCAGTGCGGACAGGGGAGGGGAGACCCAGTACTTC. V and J are TRBV2 and TRBJ2-5; the match to TRBD1 covers 9 bases. In germline, CDR1 is SNHLY, CDR2 FYNNEI. After removal of 4 bases from V and 5 bases from J, the junction contained 5 bases not matched to a gene. The CDR3 is 14 residues long. Full variable domain (remainder filled in from reference TRBV2 and TRBJ2-5): EPEVTQTPSHQVTQMGQEVILRCVPISNHLYFYWYRQILGQKVEFLVSFYNNEISEKSEIFDDQFSVERPDGSNFTLKIRSTKLEDSAMYFCASSADRGGETQYFGPGTRLLVL.

The V and J genes are TRBV7-9 and TRBJ2-5; possibly TRBD1 for D (6 bases). V lost 5 bases and J 5 bases, leaving 9 bases between the germline ends. This CDR3 region has 12 residues. CDR1 is SEHNR and CDR2 is FQNEAQ in the germline V gene (reference sequence). The CDR3 DNA reads as TGTGCCAGCAGCCCCCAGGGGGAGACCCAGTACTTC. It is translated as CASSPQGETQYF.

The rearrangement links TRBV2 to TRBJ2-4, with TRBD1 matching 9 bases. Trimming at V came to 6 bases and at J to 13 bases, leaving 7 bases not matched to a gene. The CDR3 sequence is 12 residues long. The V gene's germline CDR1 is SNHLY and CDR2 FYNNEI. The CDR3 sequence: CASRQGALNQYF. CDR3 DNA sequence: TGTGCCAGCAGACAGGGGGCGTTAAACCAGTACTTC. The full variable domain, rest sourced from reference TRBV2 and TRBJ2-4, is EPEVTQTPSHQVTQMGQEVILRCVPISNHLYFYWYRQILGQKVEFLVSFYNNEISEKSEIFDDQFSVERPDGSNFTLKIRSTKLEDSAMYFCASRQGALNQYFGAGTRLSVL.

The chain is built from TRBV7-2 and TRBJ1-2, with a tentative D call TRBD1 (5 bases). This CDR3 region has 14 residues. From germline, CDR1 is SGHTA and CDR2 FQGNSA. V was clipped by 7 bases and J by 2 bases, with 14 bases between them. This CDR3 is CASTLSRGNYGYTF. CDR3 coding DNA: TGTGCCAGCACCCTTTCGCGGGGGAACTATGGCTACACCTTC.

This clone was counted only a few times. The genes are TRBV15 and TRBJ2-7, with D perhaps TRBD2 (6 bases). The CDR3 is made up of 15 amino acids. Germline CDR1 is LNHNV and CDR2 is YYDKDF (reference sequence). Trimming removed 5 bases from V and 3 bases from J, with 17 bases in between. CDR3 nucleotide sequence: TGTGCCACCAGCCGAACCGCCGGGACTCTCTACGAGCAGTACTTC. Its protein is CATSRTAGTLYEQYF.

This clone has more than one count but fewer than ten. The chain couples TRBV5-8 to TRBJ1-2; D ambiguous. Trimming took 0 bases from V and 2 from J, leaving 11 bases between them. Germline CDR1 reads SGHTS; CDR2 reads YDEGEE. This CDR3 comprises 15 residues. The CDR3 coding sequence is TGTGCCAGCAGCTTGGTTAGGGCGGGGAACTATGGCTACACCTTC. This gives the protein CASSLVRAGNYGYTF.

The CDR3 DNA follows: TGCGCCAGCAGCCAAGGGTTGGCTAGCGGGAGGTTATGGCAAGAGACCCAGTACTTC. Translation: CASSQGLASGRLWQETQYF. The genes are TRBV4-1 and TRBJ2-5, with 11 bases aligning to TRBD2. V was pared by 1 base and J by 2 bases, with 12 bases of the junction left unmatched. The germline gives CDR1 MGHRA, CDR2 YSYEKL. This CDR3 comprises 19 residues.

This chain connects TRBV4-2 to TRBJ1-6; 7 bases are shared with TRBD1. This CDR3 region has 16 residues. The V gene end was trimmed by 3 bases and the J gene end by 5 bases; junction bases not matched to a gene: 7. Germline-derived CDR1 and CDR2 are LGHNA and YNFKEQ. CDR3 DNA sequence: TGTGCCAGCAGCCACAGACAGGGCCGGGATAATTCACCCCTCCACTTT. This codes for CASSHRQGRDNSPLHF.